Below, 16 T cell receptor beta chains from the same sample are listed, as sequenced in a study of T cell repertoires in cytomegalovirus infection (dated by TCRdb to between 2018 and 2020). Sequencing used an Illumina HiSeq 1500. The public sequencing data were trimmed at Q25 with fastp and processed into clonotypes with MiXCR by TCRdb, which kept only in-frame beta chains. Here each entry gathers all rows of one CDR3 protein and keeps the most common genes and DNA. The sample includes approximately 76,000 distinct CDR3 sequences, with around 3.5% observed a single time. The ten top clones hold around 4.4% of the sample. Sequenced sample: PBMCs. Receptors were obtained from a human donor in good health (CMV status not recorded). Some clones in this sample may be carry-over from other donors' samples.

This clonotype was counted at least ten times. The CDR3 reads CASSSTGVRSYTF. The CDR3 region has the DNA TGTGCCAGCAGTTCTACAGGGGTGAGGAGCTACACCTTC. The J gene is TRBJ1-2, the V gene TRBV12-3 or TRBV12-4; 7 bases map to TRBD1. With 4 bases clipped from V and 9 bases from J, the junction kept 8 bases outside the gene matches. This CDR3 contains 13 residues.

This clonotype was found many times. The J gene is TRBJ2-7, the V gene TRBV7-8, with 10 bases lining up with TRBD1. V dropped 5 bases and J dropped 3; count of bases not matched to a gene: 1. CDR1 is SGHVS and CDR2 is FQNEAQ in the germline V gene. CDR3 length equals 13 residues. CDR3 sequence (DNA): TGTGCCAGCAGCAGGACAGGGGGCTACGAGCAGTACTTC. It yields the protein CASSRTGGYEQYF.

This clonotype was seen repeatedly, ten times or more. The chain couples TRBV7-2 to TRBJ2-6, with 9 bases matching TRBD1. Trimming at V came to 6 bases and at J to 3 bases, leaving 6 bases not matched to a gene. Germline CDR1 is SGHTA and CDR2 is FQGNSA. The CDR3 consists of 16 residues. CDR3 sequence reads: CASSKQGAVGANVLTF. CDR3 sequence (DNA): TGTGCCAGCAGTAAACAGGGGGCGGTTGGGGCCAACGTCCTGACTTTC.

There are many counts of this clonotype. This chain joins TRBV7-8 and TRBJ1-6; D gene uncertain. Germline V gene lookup returns CDR1 SGHVS and CDR2 FQNEAQ. V lost 2 bases to trimming and J lost 9 bases, with 11 bases between them. This CDR3 is 14 amino acids long. In DNA form, the CDR3 reads TGTGCCAGCAGCTTACGGGCTCTGGGTTCACCCCTCCACTTT. Translating gives CASSLRALGSPLHF.

Ten or more counts support this clonotype. V gene TRBV29-1 combines with J gene TRBJ2-7; D is unclear. CDR1 SQVTM and CDR2 ANQGSEA come from the germline V gene. The CDR3 extends over 17 amino acids. V lost 4 bases and J 1 base, leaving 23 bases between the germline ends. The CDR3 sequence: CSVAWWQIPRFSYEQYF. The CDR3 region has the DNA TGCAGCGTTGCATGGTGGCAGATTCCTAGGTTTTCCTACGAGCAGTACTTC.

There are many counts of this clonotype. This chain connects TRBV6-2 or TRBV6-3 to TRBJ1-6; D is undetermined. The V gene lost 10 bases and the J gene lost 5 bases, with 9 bases spanning the gap. Per the germline V gene, CDR1 is MNHEY and CDR2 is SVGEGT. This CDR3 has 12 amino acids. Here the CDR3 DNA reads TGTGCCACCAAGACACATAATTCACCCCTCCACTTT. This encodes CATKTHNSPLHF.

Many counts were recorded for this clonotype. This chain joins TRBV5-1 and TRBJ1-4; D is undetermined. V was clipped by 5 bases and J by 0 bases, with 5 bases between them. This CDR3 has 13 amino acids. Germline assignment: CDR1 SGHRS and CDR2 YFSETQ. The CDR3 protein is CASRKTTNEKLFF. The CDR3 nucleotides are TGCGCCAGCAGAAAGACAACTAATGAAAAACTGTTTTTT.

This clonotype was picked up many times. The J gene is TRBJ1-1, the V gene TRBV6-6, with D perhaps matching TRBD1 (5 bases). Germline V gene sequence: CDR1 MNHNY, CDR2 SVGAGI (reference sequence). V lost 10 bases and J 4 bases, leaving 25 bases between the germline ends. The CDR3 length is 16 residues. DNA of the CDR3: TGTGCCACGCTACGGACATCTTCTCTGTTGGTCACTGAAGCTTTCTTT. Residues: CATLRTSSLLVTEAFF.

In its sample, this clonotype was seen many times. The V gene is TRBV24-1, the J gene TRBJ2-1, with 7 positions matching TRBD1. This CDR3 has 16 residues. Germline V CDR1 and CDR2: KGHDR, SFDVKD. V shed 2 bases and J 3 bases; nucleotides not matched to a gene: 6. The CDR3 bases are TGTGCCACCAGTGATTCAGGGGGAAGAGACTACAATGAGCAGTTCTTC. Translated: CATSDSGGRDYNEQFF.

This clonotype was observed at least ten times. V gene TRBV11-1 combines with J gene TRBJ1-6; D unresolved. The CDR3 runs to 13 residues. Germline CDR1 SGHAT, CDR2 FQDESV (reference sequence). Trimming took 0 bases from V and 7 from J, leaving 4 bases between them. CDR3 coding DNA: TGTGCCAGCAGCTTAGCAGGGAATTCACCCCTCCACTTT. It translates to CASSLAGNSPLHF.

The table lists this clonotype with many counts. The chain employs TRBV7-6 and TRBJ2-7; 8 positions match TRBD1. Trimming took 2 bases from V and 7 from J; bases not matched to a gene: 16. Germline V gives CDR1 SGHVS, CDR2 FNYEAQ. The CDR3 totals 17 residues. The CDR3 nucleotides read TGTGCCAGCAGCTTATGGCCCGGAGGACAGGGAGGAAGGGAGCAGTACTTC. This translates into CASSLWPGGQGGREQYF.

This clonotype was counted at least ten times. The CDR3, as DNA: TGTGCCAGCAGCTTAGAACCTAGCGCAGAGACCCAGTACTTC. Protein sequence: CASSLEPSAETQYF. The chain uses TRBV7-2 and TRBJ2-5; tentatively, D is TRBD2 (6 bases). Germline CDR1 and CDR2: SGHTA and FQGNSA. V was trimmed by 1 base and J by 4 bases, leaving 10 bases between them. This CDR3 contains 14 residues.

Sample share makes this clonotype medium-sized. The chain is built from TRBV7-2 and TRBJ1-4; D not resolved. V lost 2 bases and J 0 bases, leaving 10 bases between the germline ends. The CDR3 runs 16 residues. The germline V gene has CDR1 SGHTA and CDR2 FQGNSA. CDR3 region: CASSLIAVATNEKLFF. The CDR3 DNA reads TGTGCCAGCAGCTTAATCGCGGTTGCAACTAATGAAAAACTGTTTTTT. The variable domain in full, with the rest retrieved from reference TRBV7-2 and TRBJ1-4, is GAGVSQSPSNKVTEKGKDVELRCDPISGHTALYWYRQSLGQGLEFLIYFQGNSAPDKSGLPSDRFSAERTGGSVSTLTIQRTQQEDSAVYLCASSLIAVATNEKLFFGSGTQLSVL.

This clonotype has a count of ten or more. V usage is TRBV5-1 and J usage is TRBJ2-5; tentatively, D is TRBD1 (5 bases). Trimming shortened V by 4 bases and J by 2 bases, and 15 bases separated the two germline ends. This CDR3 contains 15 residues. Per germline, CDR1 SGHRS and CDR2 YFSETQ. The CDR3 loop reads CASSPPSGLQETQYF. The CDR3 bases are TGCGCCAGCAGCCCTCCCTCAGGGCTACAAGAGACCCAGTACTTC.

This clonotype has at least ten counts. The chain employs TRBV28 and TRBJ1-6, with D unresolved. Germline values: CDR1 MDHEN, CDR2 SYDVKM. The V end was cut by 3 bases, the J end by 7 bases, with 10 bases between. This CDR3 is 14 amino acids long. The CDR3, as DNA: TGTGCCAGCAGTTTGGGCAGGATCAATTCACCCCTCCACTTT. Its translation: CASSLGRINSPLHF.

This clonotype was seen many times. The rearrangement uses TRBV13 and TRBJ1-1; tentatively, D is TRBD1 (5 bases). The CDR3 spans 12 residues. Trimming cost V 1 base and J 9 bases, with 9 bases left between them. Germline V gene lookup returns CDR1 PRHDT and CDR2 FYEKMQ (reference sequence). Here the CDR3 reads CASSLDRYKAFF. Here the CDR3 DNA reads TGTGCCAGCAGCTTAGACAGGTATAAAGCTTTCTTT.